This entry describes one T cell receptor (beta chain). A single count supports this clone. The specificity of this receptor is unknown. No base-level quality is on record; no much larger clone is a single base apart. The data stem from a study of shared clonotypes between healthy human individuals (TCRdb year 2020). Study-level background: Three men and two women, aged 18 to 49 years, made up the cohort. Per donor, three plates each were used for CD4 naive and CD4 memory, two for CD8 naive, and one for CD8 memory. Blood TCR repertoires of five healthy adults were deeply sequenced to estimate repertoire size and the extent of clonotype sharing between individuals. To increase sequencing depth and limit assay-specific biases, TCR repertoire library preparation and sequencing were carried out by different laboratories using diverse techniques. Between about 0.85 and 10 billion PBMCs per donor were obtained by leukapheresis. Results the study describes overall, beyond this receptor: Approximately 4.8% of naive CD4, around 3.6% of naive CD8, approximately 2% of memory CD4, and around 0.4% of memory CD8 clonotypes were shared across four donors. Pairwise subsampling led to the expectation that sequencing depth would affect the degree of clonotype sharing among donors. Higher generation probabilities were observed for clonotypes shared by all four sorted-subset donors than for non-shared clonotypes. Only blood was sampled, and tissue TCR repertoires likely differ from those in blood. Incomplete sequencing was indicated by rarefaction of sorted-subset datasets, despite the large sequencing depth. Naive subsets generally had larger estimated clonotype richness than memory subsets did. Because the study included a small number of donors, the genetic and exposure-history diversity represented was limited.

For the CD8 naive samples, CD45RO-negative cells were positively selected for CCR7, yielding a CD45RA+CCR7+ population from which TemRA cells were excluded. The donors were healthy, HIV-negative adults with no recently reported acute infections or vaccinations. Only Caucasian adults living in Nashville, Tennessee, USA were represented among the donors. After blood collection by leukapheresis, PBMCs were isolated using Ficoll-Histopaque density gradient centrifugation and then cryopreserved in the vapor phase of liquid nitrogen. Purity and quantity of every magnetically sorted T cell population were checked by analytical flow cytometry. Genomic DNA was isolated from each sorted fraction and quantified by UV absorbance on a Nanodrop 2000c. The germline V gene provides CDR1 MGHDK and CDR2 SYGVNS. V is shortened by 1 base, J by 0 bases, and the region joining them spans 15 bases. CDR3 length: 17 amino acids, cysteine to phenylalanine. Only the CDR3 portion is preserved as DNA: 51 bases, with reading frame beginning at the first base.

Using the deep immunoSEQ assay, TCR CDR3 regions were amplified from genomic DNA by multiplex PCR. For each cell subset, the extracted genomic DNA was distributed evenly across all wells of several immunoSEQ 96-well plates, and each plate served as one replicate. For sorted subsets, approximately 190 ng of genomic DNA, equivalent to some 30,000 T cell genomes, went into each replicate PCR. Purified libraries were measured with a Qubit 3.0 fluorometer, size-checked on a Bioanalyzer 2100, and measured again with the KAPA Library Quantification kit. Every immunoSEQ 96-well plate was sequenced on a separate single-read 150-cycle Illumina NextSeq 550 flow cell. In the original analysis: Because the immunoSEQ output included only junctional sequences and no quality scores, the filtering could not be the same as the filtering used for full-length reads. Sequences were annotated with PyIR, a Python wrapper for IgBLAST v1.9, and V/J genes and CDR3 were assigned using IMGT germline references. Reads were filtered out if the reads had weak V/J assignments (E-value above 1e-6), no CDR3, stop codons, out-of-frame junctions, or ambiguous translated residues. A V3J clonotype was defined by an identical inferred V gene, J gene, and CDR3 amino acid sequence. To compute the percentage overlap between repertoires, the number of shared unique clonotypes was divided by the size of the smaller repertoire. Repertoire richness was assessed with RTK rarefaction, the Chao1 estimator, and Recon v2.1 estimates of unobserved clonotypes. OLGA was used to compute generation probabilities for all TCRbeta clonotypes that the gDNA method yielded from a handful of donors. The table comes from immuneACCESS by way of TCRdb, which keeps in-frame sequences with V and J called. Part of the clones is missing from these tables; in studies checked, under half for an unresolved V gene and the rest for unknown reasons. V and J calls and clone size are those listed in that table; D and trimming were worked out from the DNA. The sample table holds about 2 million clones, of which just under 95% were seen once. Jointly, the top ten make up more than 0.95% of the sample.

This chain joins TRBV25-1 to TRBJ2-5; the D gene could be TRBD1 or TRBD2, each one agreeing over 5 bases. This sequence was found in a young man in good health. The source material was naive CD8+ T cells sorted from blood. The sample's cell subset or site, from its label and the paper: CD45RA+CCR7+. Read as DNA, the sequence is TGTGCCAGCAGTGAATCCCCACCCTGGGGGAACCAAGAGACCCAGTACTTC. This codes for CASSESPPWGNQETQYF.